The clone carrying this T cell receptor beta chain was seen a few times. Its antigen is undetermined. TCRdb passed the 5' RACE reads through MiXCR, listing each CDR3 protein once. This sample carries 400,000 to 450,000 distinct CDR3 sequences, roughly 15% of them seen once, and the ten largest clones take approximately 0.93%. CDR1 is DFQATT and CDR2 is SNEGSKA in the germline V gene (reference sequence). This CDR3 region has 13 residues. The V end lost 6 bases, the J end lost 6 bases, and 18 bases lay between the germline ends. This specimen comes from a study of CD8 T cells in ankylosing spondylitis. Overall study findings and caveats: A TCR beta motif of several highly homologous variants appeared characteristic of ankylosing spondylitis blood.

The chain joins TRBV20-1 to TRBJ2-7; perhaps TRBD2 as D (6 bases). Source material: blood, either unsorted or a sorted T cell fraction (not recorded which). The receptor comes from a male donor with ankylosing spondylitis. CDR3 loop: CSAASRLGGEQYF. CDR3 DNA: TGCAGTGCCGCGAGCAGACTAGGCGGCGAGCAGTACTTC.